This entry lists 29 T cell receptor beta chains sequenced from one sample in a study of T cell responses to AZD1222 COVID-19 vaccine. Only in-frame clones appear in the TCRdb table, and some are missing; sequencing was by immunoSEQ multiplex PCR. The sample carries 95,000 to 130,000 clones, 70% to 90% recorded once. The sample consisted of peripheral blood, taken on day 0 of AZD1222 vaccination. These receptors were obtained from an adult in good health.

This clone was seen once. At one of its ends the junction is not consistent with the germline gene, which may arise from a read error. J is TRBJ1-4 and V is TRBV6-1; possible D gene TRBD1, 5 bases. Per the germline V gene, CDR1 is MNHNS and CDR2 is SASEGT. This CDR3 spans 18 amino acids. The CDR3 spells CASSEGPREASGSEKLFF. The CDR3 DNA is TGTGCCAGCAGCGAAGGTCCCAGGGAGGCATCGGGGAGTGAAAAACTGTTTTTT.

This chain uses TRBV27 with TRBJ2-7; maybe TRBD1 (6 bases). This CDR3 has 15 residues. Trimming cost V 5 bases and J 9 bases, with 23 bases left between them. Germline V gene data show CDR1 as MNHEY and CDR2 as SMNVEV (reference sequence). In DNA form, the CDR3 reads TGTGCCAGCAGTACACCCGGGACAACTCCGCTTGGGCAGTACTTC. This gives the protein CASSTPGTTPLGQYF.

The chain carries TRBV7-2 and TRBJ2-1, with D possibly being TRBD1 or TRBD2 (5 bases each). CDR1 is SGHTA, CDR2 FQGNSA, per germline. V lost 1 base, J lost 9 bases, and 13 bases lay in between. The CDR3 has 14 residues. CDR3 DNA sequence: TGTGCCAGCAGCTTAGGCCCGGGACGCGGTGAGCAGTTCTTC. Translation gives CASSLGPGRGEQFF.

In this sample, this clone turned up once. The chain employs TRBV21-1 and TRBJ1-1. TRBV21-1 is described as a pseudogene. The CDR3 has 15 residues. CDR3: CASSKGPGRNTEAFF. DNA of the CDR3: TGTGCCAGCAGCAAGGGCCCCGGGAGAAACACTGAAGCTTTCTTT.

The chain links TRBV27 to TRBJ1-5; maybe TRBD1 (5 bases). Trimming shortened V by 3 bases and J by 2 bases, and 11 bases separated the two germline ends. Germline V gene lookup returns CDR1 MNHEY and CDR2 SMNVEV (reference sequence). The CDR3 covers 15 residues. The CDR3 reads CASSFGVQGNQPQHF. DNA for the CDR3: TGTGCCAGCAGTTTCGGGGTACAGGGCAATCAGCCCCAGCATTTT.

This clone has more than one count but fewer than ten. This chain uses TRBV7-2 with TRBJ2-2, with D possibly being TRBD1 or TRBD2 (5 bases each). Trimming cost V 4 bases and J 8 bases, with 14 bases left between them. Germline V CDR1 and CDR2: SGHTA, FQGNSA. This CDR3 has 14 amino acids. The CDR3 DNA is TGTGCCAGCAGCTCCGACCCGGGGACGGGGGAGCTGTTTTTT. It encodes CASSSDPGTGELFF. The whole variable domain, filled in from reference TRBV7-2 and TRBJ2-2, reads GAGVSQSPSNKVTEKGKDVELRCDPISGHTALYWYRQSLGQGLEFLIYFQGNSAPDKSGLPSDRFSAERTGGSVSTLTIQRTQQEDSAVYLCASSSDPGTGELFFGEGSRLTVL.

This chain uses TRBV28 with TRBJ1-1, with D possibly being TRBD1 (5 bases). Germline V gene sequence: CDR1 MDHEN, CDR2 SYDVKM. Trimming stripped 5 bases from V and 1 base from J, with 8 bases between. This CDR3 contains 13 residues. The chain's CDR3 is CASSPGQNTEAFF. CDR3 nucleotide sequence: TGTGCCAGCAGTCCGGGGCAGAACACTGAAGCTTTCTTT.

The chain uses TRBV11-2 and TRBJ2-7; D is possibly TRBD1 (6 bases). V shed 6 bases and J shed 6 bases, with 15 bases lying between them. This CDR3 comprises 13 residues. Germline CDR1 is SGHAT and CDR2 is FQNNGV. The CDR3 spells CASRENRASEQYF. The CDR3 DNA reads as TGTGCCAGCAGGGAGAACAGGGCCTCCGAGCAGTACTTC.

V is TRBV4-3 and J is TRBJ2-5, with D perhaps TRBD1 (5 bases). The CDR3 has 15 amino acids. Germline V CDR1 and CDR2: LGHNA, YSLEER. Trimming removed 0 bases from V and 2 bases from J, with 10 bases in between. Here the CDR3 DNA reads TGCGCCAGCAGCCAAGAGTTGGGGCGGCAAGAGACCCAGTACTTC. Protein: CASSQELGRQETQYF.

Here the CDR3 reads CASSLWGSATNEKLFF. Written as DNA, the CDR3 is TGTGCCAGCAGCTTATGGGGGTCTGCAACTAATGAAAAACTGTTTTTT. The chain has TRBV11-2 and TRBJ1-4; D is possibly TRBD1 (5 bases). The germline CDR1 and CDR2 sequences are SGHAT and FQNNGV. The CDR3 consists of 16 residues. V was clipped by 2 bases and J by 0 bases, with 10 bases between them.

The chain is built from TRBV25-1 and TRBJ2-7; TRBD1 agrees at 10 bases. CDR3 length: 14 residues. The ends lost 5 bases at V and 3 bases at J; junction bases unmatched: 4. The germline gives CDR1 MGHDK, CDR2 SYGVNS. This chain's CDR3 is CASSPRTGGYEQYF. The DNA for the CDR3 is TGTGCCAGCAGTCCCCGGACAGGGGGCTACGAGCAGTACTTC.

This chain joins TRBV7-2 and TRBJ1-2; D remains ambiguous. CDR3 length equals 13 residues. CDR1 and CDR2 (germline): SGHTA, FQGNSA. As DNA, the CDR3 is TGTGCACAGCAGGAGGTGAAGGCCCCTGGCTACACCTTC. Translation gives CAQQEVKAPGYTF.

V is TRBV3-1 (or the pseudogene TRBV3-2) and J is TRBJ1-3; D possibly corresponds to TRBD1 (6 bases). In germline, CDR1 is LGHDT, CDR2 YNNKEL (reference sequence). The CDR3 consists of 17 residues. V was clipped by 4 bases and J by 0 bases, with 16 bases between them. CDR3 bases: TGTGCCAGCAGCCGCAGGGGCGAAAGATACTCTGGAAACACCATATATTTT. Translated, it gives CASSRRGERYSGNTIYF.

The V call is TRBV6-4, the J call TRBJ2-1; a weak D match, TRBD1 (6 bases). CDR1 MRHNA and CDR2 SNTAGT come from the germline V gene. The germline V and J ends were trimmed by 3 bases and 10 bases, with 22 bases remaining between them. The CDR3 runs to 16 residues. This CDR3 reads CASSESTGSPTIEQFF. CDR3 coding DNA: TGTGCCAGCAGTGAGTCGACAGGATCCCCCACAATCGAGCAGTTCTTC.

The chain joins TRBV30 to TRBJ2-1, with D possibly being TRBD2 (6 bases). CDR3 length: 13 residues. Germline CDR1 and CDR2: GTSNPN and SVGIG (reference sequence). V lost 5 bases, J lost 1 base, and 9 bases lay in between. The chain's CDR3 is CAWGGVSYNEQFF. CDR3 sequence (DNA): TGTGCCTGGGGCGGGGTTTCCTACAATGAGCAGTTCTTC.

This sequence joins TRBV27 and TRBJ1-3; TRBD1 matches at 8 bases. The CDR3 has 16 amino acids. V lost 5 bases to trimming and J lost 7 bases; unmatched junction nucleotides: 13. From germline, CDR1 is MNHEY and CDR2 SMNVEV (reference sequence). The CDR3 DNA reads TGTGCCAGCAGTAAGGACAGGGTCTCAGCGGCTAACACCATATATTTT. Residues: CASSKDRVSAANTIYF.

The CDR3 sequence: CASSSTGQGMNEQYF. In DNA, the CDR3 is TGCGCCAGCAGCTCTACCGGACAGGGGATGAACGAGCAGTACTTC. The rearrangement links TRBV5-1 to TRBJ2-7, with 9 bases identical to TRBD1. V shed 3 bases, J shed 5 bases, and the junction held 9 bases outside the gene matches. The CDR3 has 15 amino acids. CDR1 SGHRS and CDR2 YFSETQ come from the germline V gene.

With regard to this clone: This specimen includes other DNA sequences encoding the same CDR3. The genes are TRBV27 and TRBJ1-6; D possibly corresponds to TRBD1 (5 bases). V gave up 1 base and J gave up 7 bases, with 8 bases separating them. CDR1 and CDR2 from the germline V gene are MNHEY and SMNVEV (reference sequence). The CDR3 contains 14 residues. CDR3 DNA sequence: TGTGCCAGCAGTTTATGGGGACCAAATTCACCCCTCCACTTT. Protein: CASSLWGPNSPLHF.

Only one count was recorded for this clone. This chain uses TRBV7-2 with TRBJ1-6; TRBD1 matches 7 bases. V dropped 5 bases and J dropped 7; count of bases not matched to a gene: 8. Germline-derived CDR1 and CDR2 are SGHTA and FQGNSA. CDR3 length: 15 amino acids. The CDR3 DNA follows: TGTGCCAGCAGCACCCGACAGGGAGGAAATTCACCCCTCCACTTT. Translation gives CASSTRQGGNSPLHF. The full variable domain, rest sourced from reference TRBV7-2 and TRBJ1-6, is GAGVSQSPSNKVTEKGKDVELRCDPISGHTALYWYRQSLGQGLEFLIYFQGNSAPDKSGLPSDRFSAERTGGSVSTLTIQRTQQEDSAVYLCASSTRQGGNSPLHFGNGTRLTVT.

The rearrangement joins TRBV6-2 or TRBV6-3 to TRBJ1-2; TRBD1 matches at 10 bases. The V segment lost 6 bases and the J segment 1 base; nucleotides outside the gene matches: 8. The CDR3 runs 16 residues. From germline, CDR1 is MNHEY and CDR2 SVGEGT. CDR3 DNA: TGTGCCAGCAGCGACCAGACAGGGGGCGGTAACTATGGCTACACCTTC. Translated, it gives CASSDQTGGGNYGYTF.

The genes are TRBV6-5 and TRBJ2-7; 7 bases align to TRBD1. From germline, CDR1 is MNHEY and CDR2 SVGAGI. The V gene end was trimmed by 6 bases and the J gene end by 5 bases; junction bases not matched to a gene: 10. The CDR3 has 14 amino acids. CDR3 amino acids: CASSKRQGQNEQYF. Here the CDR3 DNA reads TGTGCCAGCAGCAAAAGACAGGGCCAGAACGAGCAGTACTTC.

J is TRBJ2-7 and V is TRBV11-2; D call uncertain. The V end was cut by 5 bases, the J end by 5 bases, with 13 bases between. The germline gives CDR1 SGHAT, CDR2 FQNNGV. CDR3 length: 13 residues. The CDR3 sequence is CASSPSHGDEQYF. The CDR3 DNA sequence: TGTGCCAGCAGCCCCTCCCATGGCGACGAGCAGTACTTC.

The CDR3 coding sequence is TGTGCCACCAGCAGAGATCGTCAGACAGATACGCAGTATTTT. Its protein is CATSRDRQTDTQYF. This sequence joins TRBV15 and TRBJ2-3; no reliable D call. The V end was cut by 0 bases, the J end by 3 bases, with 7 bases between. There are 14 residues in the CDR3. Germline CDR1 reads LNHNV; CDR2 reads YYDKDF (reference sequence).

This chain connects TRBV28 to TRBJ1-4; D unclear. The J call may be wrong; the DNA end is better matched by TRBJ2-2. Germline V gives CDR1 MDHEN, CDR2 SYDVKM. The CDR3 extends over 12 amino acids. The CDR3 nucleotides read TGTGCCAGCAGTCCGGACCCATGGGAGCTGTTTTTT. Its protein is CASSPDPWELFF.

V and J are TRBV2 and TRBJ1-5; weak D call: TRBD1 (5 bases). Germline V gene sequence: CDR1 SNHLY, CDR2 FYNNEI. This CDR3 contains 13 residues. V was pared by 6 bases and J by 1 base, with 7 bases between. CDR3 residues: CASRWDSNQPQHF. The CDR3 DNA reads as TGTGCCAGCAGGTGGGACAGCAATCAGCCCCAGCATTTT.

The chain recombines TRBV5-4 with TRBJ2-3, with 12 positions matching TRBD2. From germline, CDR1 is SGHNT and CDR2 YYREEE (reference sequence). This CDR3 has 16 amino acids. V was pared by 3 bases and J by 2 bases, with 4 bases of the junction left unmatched. The CDR3 sequence is CASSSRLAGDTDTQYF. CDR3 nucleotide sequence: TGTGCCAGCAGCTCCCGACTAGCGGGAGACACAGATACGCAGTATTTT.

The rearrangement uses TRBV24-1 and TRBJ2-7, with a possible D match to TRBD1 (6 bases). The germline V gene has CDR1 KGHDR and CDR2 SFDVKD. Trimming left V 2 bases short and J 0 bases short, with 16 bases between. CDR3 length: 17 residues. DNA for the CDR3: TGTGCCACCAGTGATTCTCCCGGTCGGGACAACTCCTACGAGCAGTACTTC. It yields the protein CATSDSPGRDNSYEQYF.

The V call is TRBV2, the J call TRBJ2-7, with 7 bases identical to TRBD2. From germline, CDR1 is SNHLY and CDR2 FYNNEI. V lost 6 bases and J lost 6; bases outside the gene matches: 5. There are 12 residues in the CDR3. DNA for the CDR3: TGTGCCAGCAGGGCGGGGGTGCTCGAGCAGTACTTC. Protein: CASRAGVLEQYF.

This clone was detected only once. The genes are TRBV7-9 and TRBJ2-3; unclear D gene. The CDR3 length is 14 residues. Trimming stripped 2 bases from V and 4 bases from J, with 10 bases between. Germline V gene lookup returns CDR1 SEHNR and CDR2 FQNEAQ (reference sequence). CDR3 sequence: CASSLSLVSDTQYF. CDR3 coding DNA: TGTGCCAGCAGCTTAAGTCTAGTATCAGATACGCAGTATTTT.